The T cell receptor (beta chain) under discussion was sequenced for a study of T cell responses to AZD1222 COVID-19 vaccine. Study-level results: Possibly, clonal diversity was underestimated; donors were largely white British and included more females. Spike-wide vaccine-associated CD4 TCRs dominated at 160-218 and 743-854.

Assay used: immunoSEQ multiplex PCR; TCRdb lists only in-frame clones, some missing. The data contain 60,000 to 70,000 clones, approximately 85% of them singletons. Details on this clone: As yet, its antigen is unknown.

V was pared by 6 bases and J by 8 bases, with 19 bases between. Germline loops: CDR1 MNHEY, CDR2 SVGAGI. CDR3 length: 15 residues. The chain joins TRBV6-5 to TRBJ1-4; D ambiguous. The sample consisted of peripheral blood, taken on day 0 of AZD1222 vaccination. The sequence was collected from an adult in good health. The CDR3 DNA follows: TGTGCCAGCAGGCCGAGTCGAGCGGAAGGGGAAAAACTGTTTTTT. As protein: CASRPSRAEGEKLFF.